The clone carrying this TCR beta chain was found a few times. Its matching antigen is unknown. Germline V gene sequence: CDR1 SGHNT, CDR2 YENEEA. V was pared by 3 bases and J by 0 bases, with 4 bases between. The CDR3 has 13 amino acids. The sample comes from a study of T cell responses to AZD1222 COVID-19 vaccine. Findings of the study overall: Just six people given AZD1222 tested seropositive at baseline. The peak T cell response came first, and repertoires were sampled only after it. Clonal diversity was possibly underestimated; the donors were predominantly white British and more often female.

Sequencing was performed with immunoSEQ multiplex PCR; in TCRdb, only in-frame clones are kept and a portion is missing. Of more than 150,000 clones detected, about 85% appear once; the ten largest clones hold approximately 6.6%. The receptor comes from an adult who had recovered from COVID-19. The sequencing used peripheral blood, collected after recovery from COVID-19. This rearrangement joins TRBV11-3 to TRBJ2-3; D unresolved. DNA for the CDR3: TGTGCCAGCAGCTTTTCCAGCACAGATACGCAGTATTTT. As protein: CASSFSSTDTQYF.